These T cell receptor beta chains were read from a single sample in a study of T cells in Graves' hyperthyroidism and ophthalmopathy. TCRdb re-called the multiplex PCR reads with MiXCR, one entry per CDR3 protein. The sample includes approximately 400,000 distinct CDR3 sequences, 13% to 15% of them seen just once. The sample taken for sequencing was blood. All receptors come from a woman aged 30 to 39 with Graves' ophthalmopathy. CDR3s include the opening cysteine and the closing phenylalanine or tryptophan. D genes are given only for firm matches. Clone size is stated in some rows and not others, as once, few, many or a class when expanded.

>TRBJ1-2|TRBV14|many|-
TGTGCCAGCGCAAAGGACAGTTACTATGGCTACACCTTC
CASAKDSYYGYTF
>TRBJ1-1|TRBV7-2|many|-
TGTGCCAGCAGCTTGACAGGTCTTTTGAACACTGAAGCTTTCTTT
CASSLTGLLNTEAFF
>TRBJ2-7|TRBV24-1|many|-
TGTGCCACCAGTGATACACTGTCGGGCTCCTACGAGCAGTACTTC
CATSDTLSGSYEQYF
>TRBJ1-1|TRBV6-1|-|-
TGTGCCATGCAACCCTACTCAGGCACTGAAGCTTTCTTT
CAMQPYSGTEAFF
>TRBJ2-2|TRBV6-5|-|TRBD1
TGTGCCAGCAGTTACATACAGGGGACCGGGGAGCTGTTTTTT
CASSYIQGTGELFF
>TRBJ1-2|TRBV11-2|many|-
TGTGCCAGCAGCTTGGAACAGGGTAGTTATGGCTACACCTTC
CASSLEQGSYGYTF
>TRBJ1-1|TRBV4-1|many|-
TGCGCCAGCAGCCAAGTCGTAGGGGACACTGAAGCTTTCTTT
CASSQVVGDTEAFF
>TRBJ2-5|TRBV4-1|-|-
TGCGCCAGCAGCTCATTGACCCGGAAAGAGACCCAGTACTTC
CASSSLTRKETQYF
>TRBJ2-7|TRBV11-2|many|-
TGTGCCAGCAGATCTACCTGGGGGTTTTCCTACGAGCAGTACTTC
CASRSTWGFSYEQYF
>TRBJ1-1|TRBV7-2|many|TRBD1
TGTGCCAGCAGCCCACCTTCCGGGACAGGGTATAATCGGTACACTGAAGCTTTCTTT
CASSPPSGTGYNRYTEAFF
>TRBJ1-3|TRBV28|many|TRBD1
TGTGCCAGCAGAAACGACAGGGGGCCTGGAAACACCATATATTTT
CASRNDRGPGNTIYF
>TRBJ2-1|TRBV6-1|many|-
TGTGCCAGCAGTGAGACAGCATACAATGAGCAGTTCTTC
CASSETAYNEQFF
>TRBJ2-2|TRBV20-1|-|TRBD1
TGCAGTGCTTTGGACAGGGGGACCGGGGAGCTGTTTTTT
CSALDRGTGELFF
>TRBJ2-1|TRBV3-1|many|TRBD2
TGTGCCAGCAGCCAGGTAGGGCCTAGCGGGGCTGGTGAGCAGTTCTTC
CASSQVGPSGAGEQFF
>TRBJ1-4|TRBV29-1|few|-
TGCAGCGTTGAAGAAGCACAGCCCGCCCGGAAACTGTTTTTT
CSVEEAQPARKLFF
>TRBJ2-7|TRBV30|-|TRBD1
TGTGCCTGGAGTGCAGGGACAGGGAACTCCTACGAGCAGTACTTC
CAWSAGTGNSYEQYF
>TRBJ2-3|TRBV10-3|many|-
TGTGCCATCAGTGAGGCGGCGGGGTTTAAGGTCACAGATACGCAGTATTTT
CAISEAAGFKVTDTQYF
>TRBJ1-6|TRBV30|-|-
TGTGCCTGGAGTGTTTTCGGGACTAGAGGTTCACCCCTCCACTTT
CAWSVFGTRGSPLHF
>TRBJ2-3|TRBV9|many|-
TGTGCCAGCAGCGTCGGTAGCGGCTACACAGATACGCAGTATTTT
CASSVGSGYTDTQYF
>TRBJ2-3|TRBV4-2|many|TRBD2
TGTGCCAGCAGTTACCTAGCGGGGACGGGCACAGATACGCAGTATTTT
CASSYLAGTGTDTQYF
>TRBJ2-2|TRBV7-6|-|-
TGTGCCAGCAGCCGGGGACAAATTGCGAACACCGGGGAGCTGTTTTTT
CASSRGQIANTGELFF
>TRBJ2-6|TRBV28|many|-
TGTGCCAGCAGCATCTCGTCTGGGGCCAACGTCCTGACTTTC
CASSISSGANVLTF
>TRBJ2-7|TRBV25-1|many|-
TGTGCCAGCTCCTTGGGGGGACTGGGGACTGGGTACGAGCAGTACTTC
CASSLGGLGTGYEQYF
>TRBJ1-1|TRBV7-3|many|-
TGTGCCAGCAGGGGGAGCGGACGGAACACTGAAGCTTTCTTT
CASRGSGRNTEAFF
>TRBJ2-5|TRBV2|-|-
TGTGCCAGCAGTGAAGCGGGGGGTCAAGAGACCCAGTACTTC
CASSEAGGQETQYF
>TRBJ2-7|TRBV12-3/TRBV12-4|many|TRBD2
TGTGCCAGCAGTCGAATGGTTGGGAGGGGCTCCTACGAGCAGTACTTC
CASSRMVGRGSYEQYF
>TRBJ1-1|TRBV7-3|-|-
TGTGCCAGCAGCTCAGGATCCGGGAACACTGAAGCTTTCTTT
CASSSGSGNTEAFF
>TRBJ2-3|TRBV9|-|TRBD2
TGTGCCAGCACGGGGACTAGCGGCGCAGATACGCAGTATTTT
CASTGTSGADTQYF
>TRBJ1-6|TRBV2|many|-
TGTGCCAGCAGAAAACAGGAGAATTCACCCCTCCACTTT
CASRKQENSPLHF
>TRBJ2-3|TRBV11-2|many|-
TGTGCCAGCACCACGACGGGGGCTCTTGCGGATACGCAGTATTTT
CASTTTGALADTQYF
>TRBJ2-1|TRBV6-1|many|TRBD2
TGTGCCAGCAGTGAAGCAGCGGGGGGGCACAATGAGCAGTTCTTC
CASSEAAGGHNEQFF
>TRBJ1-6|TRBV7-8|many|TRBD1
TGTGCCAGCAGCTTAGCTTCGGTGAGGACAGGCAGCGGTTCACCCCTCCACTTT
CASSLASVRTGSGSPLHF
>TRBJ1-6|TRBV7-6|many|TRBD1
TGTGCCAGCAGCTCAACCGGGACAGGGGGCCATAATTCACCCCTCCACTTT
CASSSTGTGGHNSPLHF
>TRBJ2-5|TRBV12-5|few|TRBD2
TGTGCTAGTGACAGCGGGGGCGTAGAGACCCAGTACTTC
CASDSGGVETQYF
>TRBJ1-1|TRBV20-1|-|-
TGCAGTGCTAGAGAGGGTTTAATGAACACTGAAGCTTTCTTT
CSAREGLMNTEAFF
>TRBJ2-5|TRBV3-1|many|-
TGTGCCAGCAGCCAAGTGGGGCCGACGGTGGGTTTAGAGACCCAGTACTTC
CASSQVGPTVGLETQYF
>TRBJ1-2|TRBV20-1|few|-
TGCAGTGCGATCCCCACTACTAACTATGGCTACACCTTC
CSAIPTTNYGYTF
>TRBJ2-1|TRBV7-2|-|-
TGTGCCAGCAGCTTAGGTCTGAGCATTCTCGATGCGGCGTTCTTC
CASSLGLSILDAAFF
>TRBJ2-5|TRBV11-1|many|-
TGTGCCAGCAGCGAGGGGGGGGGCCTTCGAGAGACCCAGTACTTC
CASSEGGGLRETQYF
>TRBJ2-3|TRBV7-3|many|TRBD1
TGTGCCAGCTCAAACAGGGGGCAGAACCAGGGACTACCAAGCACAGATACGCAGTATTTT
CASSNRGQNQGLPSTDTQYF
>TRBJ2-3|TRBV4-2|-|TRBD2
TGTGCCAGCAGCCAAGAGGCCCCGACTAGCGGGGTCGCAGATACGCAGTATTTT
CASSQEAPTSGVADTQYF
>TRBJ2-5|TRBV6-1|many|TRBD2
TGTGCCAGCAGTCCTAGCGGGGGGGATCAAGAGACCCAGTACTTC
CASSPSGGDQETQYF
>TRBJ2-5|TRBV25-1|-|TRBD1
TGTGCCAGCGCCGGGACAGGGGCCGTGACCCAGTACTTC
CASAGTGAVTQYF
>TRBJ2-5|TRBV7-8|many|TRBD1
TGTGCCAGCAGCCTCGAGACAGGGGTTGCAGAGACCCAGTACTTC
CASSLETGVAETQYF
>TRBJ2-5|TRBV28|many|TRBD2
TGTGCCAGCAGTTTATCCCCTCTGGCGGGGGAGGTGGAGACCCAGTACTTC
CASSLSPLAGEVETQYF
>TRBJ2-1|TRBV7-2|many|TRBD2
TGTGCCAGCAGCTTCCCGCGGGGGAGCTACAATGAGCAGTTCTTC
CASSFPRGSYNEQFF
>TRBJ2-7|TRBV2|many|TRBD1
TGTGCCAGCCCGGGACAGGCTTCCGGCGAGCAGTACTTC
CASPGQASGEQYF
>TRBJ1-5|TRBV4-2|-|-
TGTGCCAGCAGCCAAGCGCTTCGAGGGCATAGCAATCAGCCCCAGCATTTT
CASSQALRGHSNQPQHF
>TRBJ2-7|TRBV19|many|-
TGTGCCAGTAGTATTCAAGGGAACTACGAGCAGTACTTC
CASSIQGNYEQYF
>TRBJ1-2|TRBV7-9|-|-
TGTGCCAGCAGCCAGGCACCTCTACTCTATGGCTACACCTTC
CASSQAPLLYGYTF
>TRBJ2-1|TRBV12-3/TRBV12-4|once|TRBD1
TGTGCCAGCAGCACAACCGGGACAGGGGCCTACAATGAGCAGTTCTTC
CASSTTGTGAYNEQFF
>TRBJ1-2|TRBV6-1|-|TRBD1
TGTTTAACCGGGACAGGGGGTTATGGCTACACCTTC
CLTGTGGYGYTF
>TRBJ2-7|TRBV2|many|-
TGTGCCAGCTTTCTTCGGGACGCATTATACTACGAGCAGTACTTC
CASFLRDALYYEQYF
>TRBJ1-2|TRBV9|few|-
TGTGCCAGCAGCGTAGAAGGCCAATATGGCTACACCTTC
CASSVEGQYGYTF
>TRBJ2-1|TRBV30|many|TRBD2
TGTGCCTGGAGTCGTTGGGTTAGCGGGGGGGACAATGAGCAGTTCTTC
CAWSRWVSGGDNEQFF
>TRBJ1-2|TRBV9|-|-
TGTGCCAGCAGCGTAGCGGAAGGGAACTCTAACTATGGCTACACCTTC
CASSVAEGNSNYGYTF